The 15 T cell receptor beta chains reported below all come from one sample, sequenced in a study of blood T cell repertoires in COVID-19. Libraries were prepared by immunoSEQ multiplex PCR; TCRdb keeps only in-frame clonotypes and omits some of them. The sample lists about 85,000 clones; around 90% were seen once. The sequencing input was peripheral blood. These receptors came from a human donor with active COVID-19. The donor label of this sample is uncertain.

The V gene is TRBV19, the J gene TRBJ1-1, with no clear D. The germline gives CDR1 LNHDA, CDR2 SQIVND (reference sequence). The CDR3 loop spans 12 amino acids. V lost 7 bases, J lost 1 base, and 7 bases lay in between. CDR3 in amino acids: CASTHWNTEAFF. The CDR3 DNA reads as TGTGCCAGTACCCACTGGAACACTGAAGCTTTCTTT.

CDR3 amino acids: CASSQDVPGGSLGIQYF. The CDR3 DNA is TGTGCCAGCAGCCAAGACGTCCCGGGGGGCTCACTCGGCATTCAGTACTTC. V is TRBV3-1 (or the pseudogene TRBV3-2) and J is TRBJ2-4, with D possibly matching TRBD2 (7 bases). Germline V gene lookup returns CDR1 LGHDT and CDR2 YNNKEL (reference sequence). The CDR3 spans 17 residues. The V and J ends lost 0 bases and 9 bases respectively, with 21 bases between them.

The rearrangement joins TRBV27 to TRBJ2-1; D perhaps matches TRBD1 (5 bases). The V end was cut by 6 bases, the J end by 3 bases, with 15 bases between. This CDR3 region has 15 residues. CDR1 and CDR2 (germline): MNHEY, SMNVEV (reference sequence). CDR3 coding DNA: TGTGCCAGCAGCTTGATCGCGACAGTCTACAATGAGCAGTTCTTC. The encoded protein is CASSLIATVYNEQFF.

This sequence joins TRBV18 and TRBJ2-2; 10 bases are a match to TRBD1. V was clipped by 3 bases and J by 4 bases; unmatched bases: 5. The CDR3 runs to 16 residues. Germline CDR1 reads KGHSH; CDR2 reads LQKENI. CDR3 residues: CASSPTGQGRTGELFF. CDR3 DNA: TGTGCCAGCTCACCCACGGGACAGGGGCGCACCGGGGAGCTGTTTTTT.

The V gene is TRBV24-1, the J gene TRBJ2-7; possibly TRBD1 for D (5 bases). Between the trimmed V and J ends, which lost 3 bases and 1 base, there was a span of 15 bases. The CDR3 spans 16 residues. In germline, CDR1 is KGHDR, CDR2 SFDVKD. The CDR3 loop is CATSDLKTDRSYEQYF. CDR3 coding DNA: TGTGCCACCAGTGATCTTAAGACAGACCGATCCTACGAGCAGTACTTC.

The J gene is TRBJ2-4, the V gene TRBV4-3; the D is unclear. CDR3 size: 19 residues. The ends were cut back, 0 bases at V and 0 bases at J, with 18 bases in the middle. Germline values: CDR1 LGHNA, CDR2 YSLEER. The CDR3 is CASSQDFSPRSLAKNIQYF. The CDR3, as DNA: TGCGCCAGCAGCCAAGATTTTAGCCCGCGGTCCTTAGCCAAAAACATTCAGTACTTC.

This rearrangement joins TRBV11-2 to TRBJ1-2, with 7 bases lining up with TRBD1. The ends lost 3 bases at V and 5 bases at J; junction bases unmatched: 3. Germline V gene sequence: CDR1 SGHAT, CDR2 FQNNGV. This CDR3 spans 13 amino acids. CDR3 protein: CASSLTQGYGYTF. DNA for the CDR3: TGTGCCAGCAGCTTGACACAGGGGTATGGCTACACCTTC.

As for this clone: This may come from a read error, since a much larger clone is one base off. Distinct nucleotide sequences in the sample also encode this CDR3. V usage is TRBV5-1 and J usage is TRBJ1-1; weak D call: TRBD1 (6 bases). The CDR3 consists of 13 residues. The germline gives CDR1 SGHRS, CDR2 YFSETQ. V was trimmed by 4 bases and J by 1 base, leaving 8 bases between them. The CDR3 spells CASSPTGNTEAFF. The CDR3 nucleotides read TGCGCCAGCAGCCCGACAGGGAACACTGAAGCTTTCTTT.

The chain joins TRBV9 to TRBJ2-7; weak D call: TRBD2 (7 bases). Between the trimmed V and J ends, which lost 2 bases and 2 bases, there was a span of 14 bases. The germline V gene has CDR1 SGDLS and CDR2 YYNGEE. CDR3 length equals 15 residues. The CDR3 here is CASSVGGGITYEQYF. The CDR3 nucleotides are TGTGCCAGCAGCGTGGGAGGGGGAATTACCTACGAGCAGTACTTC.

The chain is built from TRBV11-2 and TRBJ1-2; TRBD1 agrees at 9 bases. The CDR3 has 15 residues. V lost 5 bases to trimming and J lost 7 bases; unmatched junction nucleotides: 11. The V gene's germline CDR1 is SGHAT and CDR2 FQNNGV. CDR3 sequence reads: CASSLYRDRDGGYTF. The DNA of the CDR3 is TGTGCCAGCAGCCTTTATCGGGACAGGGATGGTGGCTACACCTTC.

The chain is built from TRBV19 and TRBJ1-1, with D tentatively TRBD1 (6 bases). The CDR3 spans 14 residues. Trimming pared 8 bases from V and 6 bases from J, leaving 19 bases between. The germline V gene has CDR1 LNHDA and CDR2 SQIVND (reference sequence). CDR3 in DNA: TGTGCCAGTCTCTCTCGGGGGGGCTCAGCTGAAGCTTTCTTT. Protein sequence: CASLSRGGSAEAFF. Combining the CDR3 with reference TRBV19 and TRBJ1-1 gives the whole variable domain DGGITQSPKYLFRKEGQNVTLSCEQNLNHDAMYWYRQDPGQGLRLIYYSQIVNDFQKGDIAEGYSVSREKKESFPLTVTSAQKNPTAFYLCASLSRGGSAEAFFGQGTRLTVV.

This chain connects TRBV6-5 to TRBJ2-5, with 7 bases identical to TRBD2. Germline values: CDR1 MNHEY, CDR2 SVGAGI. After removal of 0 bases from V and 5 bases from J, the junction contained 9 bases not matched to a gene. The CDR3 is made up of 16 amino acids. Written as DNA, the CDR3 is TGTGCCAGCAGTTACTCCTTCGGACTAGTCGGTGAGACCCAGTACTTC. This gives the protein CASSYSFGLVGETQYF.

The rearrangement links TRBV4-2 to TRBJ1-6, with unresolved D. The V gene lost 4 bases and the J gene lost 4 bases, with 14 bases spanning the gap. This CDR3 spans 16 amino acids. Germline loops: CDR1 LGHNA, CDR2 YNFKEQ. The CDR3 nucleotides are TGTGCCAGCAGCCCCGAGACAACCCAATATAATTCACCCCTCCACTTT. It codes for CASSPETTQYNSPLHF.

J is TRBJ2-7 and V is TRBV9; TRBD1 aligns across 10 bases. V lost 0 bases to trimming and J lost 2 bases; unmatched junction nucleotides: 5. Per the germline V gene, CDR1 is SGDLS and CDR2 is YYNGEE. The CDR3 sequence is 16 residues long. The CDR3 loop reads CASSVAPGTGAYEQYF. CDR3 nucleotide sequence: TGTGCCAGCAGCGTAGCCCCCGGGACAGGGGCCTACGAGCAGTACTTC.

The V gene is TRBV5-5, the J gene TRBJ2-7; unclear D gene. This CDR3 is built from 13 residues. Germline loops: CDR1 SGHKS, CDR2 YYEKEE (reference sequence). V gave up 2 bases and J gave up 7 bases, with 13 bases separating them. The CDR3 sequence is CASSLVSYKEQYF. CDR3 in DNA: TGTGCCAGCAGCTTAGTCTCCTATAAGGAGCAGTACTTC.